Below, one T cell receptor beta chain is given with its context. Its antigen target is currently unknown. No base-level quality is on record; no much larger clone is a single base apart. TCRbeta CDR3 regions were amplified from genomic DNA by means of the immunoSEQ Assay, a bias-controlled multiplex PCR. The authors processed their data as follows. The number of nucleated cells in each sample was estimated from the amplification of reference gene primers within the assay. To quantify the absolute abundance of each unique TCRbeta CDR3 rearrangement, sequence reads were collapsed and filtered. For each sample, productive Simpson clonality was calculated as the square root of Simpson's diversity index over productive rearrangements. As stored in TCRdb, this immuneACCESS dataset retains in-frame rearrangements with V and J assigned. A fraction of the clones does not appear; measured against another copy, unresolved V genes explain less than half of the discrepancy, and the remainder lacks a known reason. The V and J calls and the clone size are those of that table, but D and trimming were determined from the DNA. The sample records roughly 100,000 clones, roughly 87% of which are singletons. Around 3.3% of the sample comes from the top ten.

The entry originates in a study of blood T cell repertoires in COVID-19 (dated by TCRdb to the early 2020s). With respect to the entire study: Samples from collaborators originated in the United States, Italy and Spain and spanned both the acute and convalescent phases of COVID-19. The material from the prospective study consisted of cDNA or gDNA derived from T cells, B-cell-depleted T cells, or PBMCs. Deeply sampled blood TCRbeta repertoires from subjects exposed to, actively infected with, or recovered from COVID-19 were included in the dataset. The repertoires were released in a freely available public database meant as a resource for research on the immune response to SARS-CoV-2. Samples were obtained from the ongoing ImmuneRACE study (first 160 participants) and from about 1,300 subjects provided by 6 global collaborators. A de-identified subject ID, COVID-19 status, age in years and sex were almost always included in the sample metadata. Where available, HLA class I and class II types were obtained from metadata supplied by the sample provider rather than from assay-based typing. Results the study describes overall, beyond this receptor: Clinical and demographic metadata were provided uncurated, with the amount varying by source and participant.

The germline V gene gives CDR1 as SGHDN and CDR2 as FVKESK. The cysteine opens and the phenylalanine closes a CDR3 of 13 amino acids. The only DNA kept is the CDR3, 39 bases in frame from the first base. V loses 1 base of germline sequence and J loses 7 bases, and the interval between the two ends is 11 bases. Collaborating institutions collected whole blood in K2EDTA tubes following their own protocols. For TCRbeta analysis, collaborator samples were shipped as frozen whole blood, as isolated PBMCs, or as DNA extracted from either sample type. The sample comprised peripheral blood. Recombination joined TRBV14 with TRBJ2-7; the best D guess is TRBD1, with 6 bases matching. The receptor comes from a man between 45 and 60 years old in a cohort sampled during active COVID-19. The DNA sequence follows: TGTGCCAGCAGCCAAGGACAGGTGGGAGAGCAGTACTTC. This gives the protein CASSQGQVGEQYF.